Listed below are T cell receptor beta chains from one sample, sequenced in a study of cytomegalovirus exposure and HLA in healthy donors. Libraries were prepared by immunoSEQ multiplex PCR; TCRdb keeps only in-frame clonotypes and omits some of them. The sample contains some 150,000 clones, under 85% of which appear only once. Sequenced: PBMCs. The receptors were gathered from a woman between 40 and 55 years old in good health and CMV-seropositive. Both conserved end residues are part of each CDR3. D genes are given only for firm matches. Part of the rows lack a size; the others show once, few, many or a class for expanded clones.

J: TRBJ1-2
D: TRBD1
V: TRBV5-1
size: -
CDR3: CASSSGQGVGYGYTF
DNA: TGCGCCAGCAGCTCGGGACAGGGGGTTGGGTATGGCTACACCTTC

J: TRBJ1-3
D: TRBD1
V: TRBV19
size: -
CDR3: CASSRTGTSGNTIYF
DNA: TGTGCCAGTAGTCGGACAGGTACCTCTGGAAACACCATATATTTT

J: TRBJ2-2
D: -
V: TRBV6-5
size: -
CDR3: CASRAGTGELFF
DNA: TGTGCCAGCAGGGCGGGGACCGGGGAGCTGTTTTTT

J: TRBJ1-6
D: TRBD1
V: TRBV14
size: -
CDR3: CASSLLPGQGASLHF
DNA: TGTGCCAGCAGCCTACTCCCGGGACAGGGGGCGTCCCTCCACTTT

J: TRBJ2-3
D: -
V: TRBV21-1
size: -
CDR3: CARTKGARRTDTQYF
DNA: TGTGCCAGAACGAAGGGGGCAAGGAGAACAGATACGCAGTATTTT

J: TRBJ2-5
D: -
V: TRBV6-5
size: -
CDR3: CASSNGETQYF
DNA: TGTGCCAGCAGTAACGGGGAGACCCAGTACTTC

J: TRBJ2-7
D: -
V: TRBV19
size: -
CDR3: CASSILPSYEQYF
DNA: TGTGCCAGTAGTATTCTCCCCTCCTACGAGCAGTACTTC

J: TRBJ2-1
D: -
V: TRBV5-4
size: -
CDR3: CASSSGARYNEQFF
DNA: TGTGCCAGCAGCTCGGGTGCCCGCTACAATGAGCAGTTCTTC

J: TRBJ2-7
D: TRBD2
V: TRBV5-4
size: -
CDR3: CASSLTLTSGASYEQYF
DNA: TGTGCCAGCAGCTTGACCCTGACTAGCGGGGCCTCCTACGAGCAGTACTTC

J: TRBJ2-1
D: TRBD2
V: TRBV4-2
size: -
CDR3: CASSQETGTSGGGLLLQGQFF
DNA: TGTGCCAGCAGCCAAGAAACCGGGACTAGCGGGGGGGGTCTATTATTACAAGGGCAGTTCTTC

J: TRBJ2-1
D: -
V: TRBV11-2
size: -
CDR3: CASSQGIGSYNEQFF
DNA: TGTGCCAGCAGCCAGGGAATTGGCTCCTACAATGAGCAGTTCTTC

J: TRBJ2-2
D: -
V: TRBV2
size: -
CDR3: CASRSGPGELFF
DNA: TGTGCCAGCAGGAGCGGACCCGGGGAGCTGTTTTTT

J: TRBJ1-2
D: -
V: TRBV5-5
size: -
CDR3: CASGRGDYGYTF
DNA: TGTGCCAGCGGACGGGGGGACTATGGCTACACCTTC

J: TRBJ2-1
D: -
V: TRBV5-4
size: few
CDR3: CASSSALSSEQFF
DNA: TGTGCCAGCAGCTCCGCCCTATCCTCTGAGCAGTTCTTC

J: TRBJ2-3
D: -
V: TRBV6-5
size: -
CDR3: CASSSGDTQYF
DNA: TGTGCCAGCAGTTCCGGGGATACGCAGTATTTT

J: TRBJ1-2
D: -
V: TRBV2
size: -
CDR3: CASSEIAVQGRYGYTF
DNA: TGTGCCAGCAGTGAAATTGCCGTTCAGGGTCGATATGGCTACACCTTC

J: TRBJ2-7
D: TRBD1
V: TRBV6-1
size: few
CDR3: CASRGDRLSYEQYF
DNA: TGTGCCAGCAGGGGGGACAGGCTTTCCTACGAGCAGTACTTC

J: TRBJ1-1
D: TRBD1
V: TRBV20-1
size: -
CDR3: CSATGGTEAFF
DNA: TGCAGTGCTACAGGGGGCACTGAAGCTTTCTTT

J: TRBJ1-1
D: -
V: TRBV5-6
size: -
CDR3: CASSLEWAVMNTEAFF
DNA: TGTGCCAGCAGCTTGGAGTGGGCAGTCATGAACACTGAAGCTTTCTTT

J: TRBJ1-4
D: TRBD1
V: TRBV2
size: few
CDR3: CASSLEGQGNEKLFF
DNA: TGTGCCAGCAGCCTAGAGGGACAGGGAAATGAAAAACTGTTTTTT

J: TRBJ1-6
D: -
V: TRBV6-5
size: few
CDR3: CASSYYRPNSPLHF
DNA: TGTGCCAGCAGTTACTACAGACCTAATTCACCCCTCCACTTT

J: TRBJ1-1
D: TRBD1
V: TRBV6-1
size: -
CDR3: CASWDRGRRTEAFF
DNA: TGTGCCAGCTGGGACAGGGGCCGGCGCACTGAAGCTTTCTTT

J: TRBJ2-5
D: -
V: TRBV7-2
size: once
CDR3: CASSLALRSRGGETQYF
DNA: TGTGCCAGCAGCTTAGCGCTCCGGTCGAGGGGGGGAGAGACCCAGTACTTC

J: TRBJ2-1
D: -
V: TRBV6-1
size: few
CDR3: CASSDFPGGVEYNEQFF
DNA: TGTGCCAGCAGTGACTTCCCGGGCGGGGTTGAATACAATGAGCAGTTCTTC

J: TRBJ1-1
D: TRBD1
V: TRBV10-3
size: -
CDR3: CAISESGTGKYAEAFF
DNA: TGTGCCATCAGTGAGTCGGGGACAGGGAAGTACGCTGAAGCTTTCTTT

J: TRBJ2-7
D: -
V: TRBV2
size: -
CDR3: CASSENTAYEQYF
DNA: TGTGCCAGCAGTGAAAATACAGCTTACGAGCAGTACTTC

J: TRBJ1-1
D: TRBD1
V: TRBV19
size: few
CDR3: CASSTRTGGYTEAFF
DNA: TGTGCCAGTAGTACGCGAACAGGGGGCTACACTGAAGCTTTCTTT

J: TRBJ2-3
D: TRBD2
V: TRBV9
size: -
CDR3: CASSALAMGTDTQYF
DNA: TGTGCCAGCAGCGCACTAGCGATGGGCACAGATACGCAGTATTTT

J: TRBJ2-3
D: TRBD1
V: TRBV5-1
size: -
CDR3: CASSLGDRVTDTQYF
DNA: TGCGCCAGCAGCTTGGGGGACAGGGTGACAGATACGCAGTATTTT

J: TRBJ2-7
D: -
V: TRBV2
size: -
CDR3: CASRLQGFYEQYF
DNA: TGTGCCAGCAGGCTACAGGGTTTCTACGAGCAGTACTTC

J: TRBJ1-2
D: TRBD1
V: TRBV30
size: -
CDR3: CAWSVRDRGFYTF
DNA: TGTGCCTGGAGTGTACGAGACAGGGGGTTCTACACCTTC

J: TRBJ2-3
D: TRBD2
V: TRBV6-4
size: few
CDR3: CASSQRGGGTDTQYF
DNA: TGTGCCAGCAGCCAGCGGGGGGGCGGCACAGATACGCAGTATTTT